Sequencing of this TCR beta chain was carried out in a study of beta chain features in type 1 diabetes. Study conclusions and caveats: A pattern of fewer insertions and more deletions at VDJ junctions was seen in type 1 diabetes patients. People with Type 1 diabetes carried modestly yet significantly shorter TCRB CDR3s in all four CD4+ subsets. Still unanswered here is whether HLA type influences TCRB rearrangement.

Details on this clone: The antigen is undetermined.

Expressed TCRB transcripts were sequenced, since all the RNA that had been isolated was reverse transcribed. TCRdb's table, derived via immunoSEQ multiplex PCR, lists solely in-frame clones and lacks some. The sample has roughly 12,000 clones; over 40% are singletons. Sorted CD4+ subsets: naive, central memory, regulatory, stem cell-like memory (CD45RO/CCR7/CD25/CD127/CD95/CD27 panel). This TCR derives from a man younger than 30 in good health. What was sequenced was stem cell memory CD4+ T cells from blood.

CDR3 nucleotides: TGTGCCAGCAGCGTATTAGGGACTACAAACTATGGCTACACCTTC. This sequence encodes CASSVLGTTNYGYTF. J is TRBJ1-2 and V is TRBV9; D might be TRBD1 (5 bases). This CDR3 is 15 amino acids long. Per germline, CDR1 SGDLS and CDR2 YYNGEE. The V end was cut by 1 base, the J end by 2 bases, with 12 bases between. Drawing the rest from reference TRBV9 and TRBJ1-2, the complete variable domain is DSGVTQTPKHLITATGQRVTLRCSPRSGDLSVYWYQQSLDQGLQFLIQYYNGEERAKGNILERFSAQQFPDLHSELNLSSLELGDSALYFCASSVLGTTNYGYTFGSGTRLTVV.